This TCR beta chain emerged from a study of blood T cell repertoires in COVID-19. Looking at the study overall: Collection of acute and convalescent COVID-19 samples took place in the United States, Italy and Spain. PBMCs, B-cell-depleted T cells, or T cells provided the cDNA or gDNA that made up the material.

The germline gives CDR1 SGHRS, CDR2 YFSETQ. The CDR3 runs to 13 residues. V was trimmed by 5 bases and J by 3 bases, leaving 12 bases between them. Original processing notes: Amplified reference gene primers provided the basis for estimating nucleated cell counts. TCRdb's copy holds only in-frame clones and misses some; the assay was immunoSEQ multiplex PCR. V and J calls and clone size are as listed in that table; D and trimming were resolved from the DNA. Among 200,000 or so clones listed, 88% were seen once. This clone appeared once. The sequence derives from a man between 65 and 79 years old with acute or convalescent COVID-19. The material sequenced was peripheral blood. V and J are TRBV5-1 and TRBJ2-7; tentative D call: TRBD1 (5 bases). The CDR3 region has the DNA TGCGCCAGCAGATTACAGGATTACTACGAGCAGTACTTC. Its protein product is CASRLQDYYEQYF.